Below, 28 T cell receptor beta chains from the same sample are listed, as sequenced in a study of cytomegalovirus exposure and HLA in healthy donors. The PCR had 60 Vbeta and 13 Jbeta primers. Generated by immunoSEQ multiplex PCR, the TCRdb table keeps only in-frame clones and is missing some. In the table there are about 100,000 clones, 76% of which are singletons. Sequencing was performed on PBMCs. Receptors originate from a man aged 35-49 years in good health and CMV-seronegative.

A note on this clone: At one boundary the junction diverges from the germline segment, which might be a read error. The rearrangement uses TRBV7-9 and TRBJ2-5; D is undetermined. The V gene's germline CDR1 is SEHNR and CDR2 FQNEAQ (reference sequence). The CDR3 contains 12 residues. CDR3 in DNA: TGTTCCAGCAGCTCTTATATGGAGACCCAGTACTTC. Translated: CSSSSYMETQYF.

The gene calls are TRBV6-1 and TRBJ1-2; a weak D match, TRBD1 (5 bases). The CDR3 has 15 residues. Germline lookup yields CDR1 MNHNS and CDR2 SASEGT. V lost 11 bases, J lost 6 bases, and 25 bases lay in between. This CDR3 is CAVGFTGGKRDGYTF. Written as DNA, the CDR3 is TGTGCCGTCGGGTTTACGGGGGGTAAAAGGGATGGCTACACCTTC.

This clone is a singleton in its sample. The chain combines TRBV5-1 with TRBJ1-1, with D tentatively TRBD1 (5 bases). V gave up 4 bases and J gave up 8 bases, with 21 bases separating them. There are 15 residues in the CDR3. Per germline, CDR1 SGHRS and CDR2 YFSETQ. CDR3 DNA: TGCGCCAGCAGCCCGGGAGGGACGGGAAAAGGGGAAGCTTTCTTT. Translation: CASSPGGTGKGEAFF.

The chain joins TRBV15 to TRBJ2-1, with a tentative D call TRBD2 (5 bases). Germline assignment: CDR1 LNHNV and CDR2 YYDKDF (reference sequence). The CDR3 runs to 14 residues. Trimming shortened V by 1 base and J by 10 bases, and 14 bases separated the two germline ends. The CDR3 is CATSRGLNPGEQFF. CDR3 nucleotide sequence: TGTGCCACCAGCAGAGGACTTAACCCGGGGGAGCAGTTCTTC.

The chain is built from TRBV5-1 and TRBJ2-7; TRBD1 is a possible D gene (6 bases). Trimming stripped 4 bases from V and 0 bases from J, with 11 bases between. Per germline, CDR1 SGHRS and CDR2 YFSETQ. The CDR3 consists of 14 residues. The CDR3 spells CASSAGTPSYEQYF. DNA of the CDR3: TGCGCCAGCAGCGCCGGGACACCCTCCTACGAGCAGTACTTC.

The chain recombines TRBV30 with TRBJ1-2; 7 positions agree with TRBD1. The trim removed 3 bases at V and 9 bases at J, leaving 10 bases unmatched. The CDR3 extends over 13 amino acids. Germline V CDR1 and CDR2: GTSNPN, SVGIG (reference sequence). CDR3 coding DNA: TGTGCCTGGAGCCAACAGACAGGGTGGCGCTACACCTTC. Amino acids: CAWSQQTGWRYTF.

J is TRBJ2-5 and V is TRBV7-9; TRBD1 aligns across 8 bases. The end of the DNA is better explained by TRBJ2-7, so the J call may be wrong. The CDR3 has 13 residues. Germline V lookup: CDR1 SEHNR, CDR2 FQNEAQ (reference sequence). This CDR3 is CASSRQGLGEQYF. The CDR3 coding sequence is TGTGCCAGCAGCCGACAGGGGCTCGGCGAGCAGTACTTC.

The chain employs TRBV6-6 and TRBJ1-4; 9 nucleotides align to TRBD1. V lost 4 bases and J lost 8; bases outside the gene matches: 8. Germline V gene lookup returns CDR1 MNHNY and CDR2 SVGAGI (reference sequence). The CDR3 covers 15 residues. The CDR3 spells CASSLGTGIIEKLFF. The CDR3, as DNA: TGTGCCAGCAGTTTGGGGACAGGGATCATCGAAAAACTGTTTTTT.

The J gene is TRBJ2-7, the V gene TRBV5-1; 9 positions agree with TRBD1. The junction had 1 base not matched to a gene; V was cut back by 0 bases and J by 0 bases. Germline CDR1 SGHRS, CDR2 YFSETQ. The CDR3 has 15 residues. The CDR3 is CASSLGDRASYEQYF. As DNA, the CDR3 is TGCGCCAGCAGCTTGGGGGACAGGGCCTCCTACGAGCAGTACTTC. Full variable domain (rest looked up from reference TRBV5-1 and TRBJ2-7): KAGVTQTPRYLIKTRGQQVTLSCSPISGHRSVSWYQQTPGQGLQFLFEYFSETQRNKGNFPGRFSGRQFSNSRSEMNVSTLELGDSALYLCASSLGDRASYEQYFGPGTRLTVT.

The chain links TRBV2 to TRBJ2-4, with TRBD2 matching over 8 bases. CDR3 size: 17 residues. V shed 2 bases and J 4 bases; nucleotides not matched to a gene: 10. Germline loops: CDR1 SNHLY, CDR2 FYNNEI. CDR3 loop: CASSEFRTQRGKNIQYF. The CDR3 DNA follows: TGTGCCAGCAGTGAATTCCGGACACAGCGGGGGAAAAACATTCAGTACTTC.

Here the CDR3 reads CASSLGDSSYNEQFF. CDR3 bases: TGCGCCAGCAGCTTAGGGGACAGCTCCTACAATGAGCAGTTCTTC. The chain uses TRBV5-1 and TRBJ2-1; the match to TRBD1 covers 7 bases. Germline-derived CDR1 and CDR2 are SGHRS and YFSETQ. The CDR3 contains 15 residues. The junction had 2 bases not matched to a gene; V was cut back by 2 bases and J by 0 bases. Based on the CDR3 plus reference TRBV5-1 and TRBJ2-1, the full variable domain is KAGVTQTPRYLIKTRGQQVTLSCSPISGHRSVSWYQQTPGQGLQFLFEYFSETQRNKGNFPGRFSGRQFSNSRSEMNVSTLELGDSALYLCASSLGDSSYNEQFFGPGTRLTVL.

This clone has a single count. The genes are TRBV6-5 and TRBJ2-7; 8 bases align to TRBD1. The CDR3 is 14 amino acids. CDR1 and CDR2 (germline): MNHEY, SVGAGI. The ends lost 6 bases at V and 4 bases at J; junction bases unmatched: 8. CDR3 in amino acids: CASSRIQGGYEQYV. DNA for the CDR3: TGTGCCAGCAGCCGAATACAGGGGGGTTACGAGCAGTACGTC.

The chain is built from TRBV28 and TRBJ2-5; possibly TRBD2 for D (5 bases). The CDR3 contains 14 residues. In germline, CDR1 is MDHEN, CDR2 SYDVKM. Trimming left V 2 bases short and J 3 bases short, with 10 bases between. DNA for the CDR3: TGTGCCAGCAGTTTAGCGGGCGCAAAAGAGACCCAGTACTTC. Translation: CASSLAGAKETQYF.

As to this clone: This same CDR3 is encoded by further DNA sequences in the sample. The CDR3 region is CASSLAGDGYTF. CDR3 nucleotides: TGCGCCAGCAGCTTGGCCGGGGATGGCTACACCTTC. The V call is TRBV5-1, the J call TRBJ1-2; D gene unclear. V lost 0 bases and J 6 bases, leaving 6 bases between the germline ends. This CDR3 has 12 residues. CDR1 is SGHRS and CDR2 is YFSETQ in the germline V gene. Based on the CDR3 plus reference TRBV5-1 and TRBJ1-2, the full variable domain is KAGVTQTPRYLIKTRGQQVTLSCSPISGHRSVSWYQQTPGQGLQFLFEYFSETQRNKGNFPGRFSGRQFSNSRSEMNVSTLELGDSALYLCASSLAGDGYTFGSGTRLTVV.

The CDR3 nucleotides are TGCGCCAGCAGCTTGCTCCCTAGCGGGGGAAACACAGATACGCAGTATTTT. Its protein is CASSLLPSGGNTDTQYF. The chain has TRBV5-1 and TRBJ2-3; 10 bases are shared with TRBD2. The V and J ends lost 1 base and 2 bases, in that order; junction bases with no gene match: 7. Per the germline V gene, CDR1 is SGHRS and CDR2 is YFSETQ. This CDR3 region has 17 residues.

The gene calls are TRBV5-5 and TRBJ1-2, with a weak D call TRBD1 (6 bases). Germline CDR1 SGHKS, CDR2 YYEKEE (reference sequence). This CDR3 is 13 amino acids long. Trimming left V 3 bases short and J 6 bases short, with 12 bases between. CDR3 loop: CASSYYRDDGYTF. The CDR3 DNA is TGTGCCAGCAGCTATTACAGGGACGATGGCTACACCTTC.

This chain joins TRBV15 and TRBJ1-1, with 12 bases matching TRBD1. Germline lookup yields CDR1 LNHNV and CDR2 YYDKDF (reference sequence). This CDR3 is 13 amino acids long. V lost 9 bases, J lost 5 bases, and 4 bases stayed unmatched. The CDR3 DNA sequence: TGTGCCACGACGGGACAGGGGGCGACTGAAGCTTTCTTT. Translated, it gives CATTGQGATEAFF.

V is TRBV7-2 and J is TRBJ1-1; a weak D match, TRBD1 (6 bases). This CDR3 has 14 amino acids. V lost 4 bases and J lost 3, with 12 bases in between. Germline V lookup: CDR1 SGHTA, CDR2 FQGNSA. This chain's CDR3 is CASSSQGSYTEAFF. The CDR3 region has the DNA TGTGCCAGCAGCTCCCAGGGGTCGTACACTGAAGCTTTCTTT.

The gene calls are TRBV30 and TRBJ1-2; TRBD1 matches 8 bases. Germline V gene data show CDR1 as GTSNPN and CDR2 as SVGIG (reference sequence). CDR3 length equals 12 residues. V lost 1 base and J lost 7; bases outside the gene matches: 2. The CDR3 is CAWSADRGGYTF. As DNA, the CDR3 is TGTGCCTGGAGTGCAGACAGGGGTGGCTACACCTTC.

The rearrangement links TRBV19 to TRBJ1-3; D gene ambiguous. The CDR3 spans 14 residues. Trimming shortened V by 7 bases and J by 5 bases, and 15 bases separated the two germline ends. Germline values: CDR1 LNHDA, CDR2 SQIVND (reference sequence). CDR3 residues: CASTPRRLRNTIYF. For the CDR3, the DNA is TGTGCCAGTACCCCCCGGCGGTTGAGAAACACCATATATTTT.

The chain recombines TRBV6-5 with TRBJ1-5; TRBD1 is a possible D gene (5 bases). CDR1 is MNHEY and CDR2 is SVGAGI in the germline V gene. V was shortened by 6 bases and J by 5 bases, with 11 bases between the two germline ends. CDR3 length: 13 residues. CDR3 nucleotide sequence: TGTGCCAGCAGCCGCGGGGCTTATCAGCCCCAGCATTTT. Translating it yields CASSRGAYQPQHF.

This chain uses TRBV2 with TRBJ1-1; unclear D gene. Germline V gene sequence: CDR1 SNHLY, CDR2 FYNNEI. The CDR3 loop spans 12 amino acids. Trimming pared 1 base from V and 9 bases from J, leaving 9 bases between. CDR3 nucleotide sequence: TGTGCCAGCAGTGAAGGGGCCAGTAAAGCTTTCTTT. Protein product: CASSEGASKAFF. The whole variable domain, remainder taken from reference TRBV2 and TRBJ1-1, is EPEVTQTPSHQVTQMGQEVILRCVPISNHLYFYWYRQILGQKVEFLVSFYNNEISEKSEIFDDQFSVERPDGSNFTLKIRSTKLEDSAMYFCASSEGASKAFFGQGTRLTVV.

The rearrangement links TRBV5-4 to TRBJ1-3, with 7 bases lining up with TRBD1. The length of the CDR3 is 15 residues. V lost 0 bases to trimming and J lost 4 bases; unmatched junction nucleotides: 4. Germline assignment: CDR1 SGHNT and CDR2 YYREEE (reference sequence). CDR3: CASSLGQGVGNTIYF. The DNA of the CDR3 is TGTGCCAGCAGCTTGGGGCAGGGGGTCGGAAACACCATATATTTT.

CDR3 region: CASSELPNTEAFF. As DNA, the CDR3 is TGTGCCAGCAGTGAACTCCCGAACACTGAAGCTTTCTTT. The chain employs TRBV2 and TRBJ1-1; D is ambiguous. The CDR3 length is 13 residues. The germline V and J ends were trimmed by 2 bases and 1 base, with 5 bases remaining between them. Germline loops: CDR1 SNHLY, CDR2 FYNNEI.

CDR3 coding DNA: TGTGCCAGCAGCTTAACGGGCGCGGGGGGGTCCTACAATGAGCAGTTCTTC. Its translation: CASSLTGAGGSYNEQFF. The rearrangement joins TRBV7-3 to TRBJ2-1; 9 nucleotides agree with TRBD2. The CDR3 runs to 17 residues. Germline CDR1 is SGHTA and CDR2 is FQGTGA. V was pared by 0 bases and J by 1 base, with 4 bases of the junction left unmatched.

This chain uses TRBV6-5 with TRBJ1-2; 9 bases match TRBD1. V trimming: 0 bases; J trimming: 2 bases; junction bases outside the gene matches: 4. This CDR3 contains 16 residues. Germline lookup yields CDR1 MNHEY and CDR2 SVGAGI. The DNA for the CDR3 is TGTGCCAGCAGTTACTCCCTGACAGGGGGGAACTATGGCTACACCTTC. Protein sequence: CASSYSLTGGNYGYTF.

The rearrangement joins TRBV7-2 to TRBJ2-1; 11 positions match TRBD2. Germline assignment: CDR1 SGHTA and CDR2 FQGNSA. This CDR3 region has 15 residues. Trimming at V came to 7 bases and at J to 4 bases, leaving 6 bases not matched to a gene. The CDR3 DNA reads TGTGCCAGCAATTTACTAGCGGGGGCTTACAATGAGCAGTTCTTC. Amino acids: CASNLLAGAYNEQFF.

A note on this clone: Other DNA sequences in the same sample also yield this CDR3. The chain combines TRBV7-9 with TRBJ2-3, with D possibly matching TRBD1 (5 bases). The CDR3 sequence is 15 residues long. V was shortened by 2 bases and J by 4 bases, with 13 bases between the two germline ends. Germline CDR1 reads SEHNR; CDR2 reads FQNEAQ (reference sequence). CDR3 in DNA: TGTGCCAGCAGCTTAAGAGGAGTAGGGGCAGATACGCAGTATTTT. Amino acid sequence: CASSLRGVGADTQYF.